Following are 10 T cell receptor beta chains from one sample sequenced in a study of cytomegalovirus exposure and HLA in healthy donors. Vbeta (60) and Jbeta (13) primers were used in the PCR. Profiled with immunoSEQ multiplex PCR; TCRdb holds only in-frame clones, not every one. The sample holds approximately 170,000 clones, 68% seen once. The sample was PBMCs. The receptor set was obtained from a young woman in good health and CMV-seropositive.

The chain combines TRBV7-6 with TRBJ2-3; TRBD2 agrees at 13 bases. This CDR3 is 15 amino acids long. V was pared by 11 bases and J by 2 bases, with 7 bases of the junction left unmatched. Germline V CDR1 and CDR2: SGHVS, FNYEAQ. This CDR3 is CAGSGTSGATDTQYF. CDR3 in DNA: TGTGCCGGATCCGGGACTAGCGGGGCCACAGATACGCAGTATTTT. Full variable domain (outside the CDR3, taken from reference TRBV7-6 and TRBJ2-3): GAGVSQSPRYKVTKRGQDVALRCDPISGHVSLYWYRQALGQGPEFLTYFNYEAQQDKSGLPNDRFSAERPEGSISTLTIQRTEQRDSAMYRCAGSGTSGATDTQYFGPGTRLTVL.

The CDR3 nucleotides read TGTGCCAGCAGTCAAACGACGGGATATTCCTACGAGCAGTACTTC. Its protein is CASSQTTGYSYEQYF. The gene calls are TRBV27 and TRBJ2-7, with D possibly being TRBD2 (5 bases). CDR1 and CDR2 (germline): MNHEY, SMNVEV (reference sequence). V lost 5 bases to trimming and J lost 1 base, with 15 bases between them. This CDR3 is 15 amino acids long.

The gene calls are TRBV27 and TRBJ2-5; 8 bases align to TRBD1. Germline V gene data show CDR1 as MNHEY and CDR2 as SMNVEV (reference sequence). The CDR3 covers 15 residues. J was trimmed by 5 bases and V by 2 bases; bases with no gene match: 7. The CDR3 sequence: CASSLIPGGGETQYF. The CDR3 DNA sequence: TGTGCCAGCAGTTTAATTCCAGGGGGCGGGGAGACCCAGTACTTC.

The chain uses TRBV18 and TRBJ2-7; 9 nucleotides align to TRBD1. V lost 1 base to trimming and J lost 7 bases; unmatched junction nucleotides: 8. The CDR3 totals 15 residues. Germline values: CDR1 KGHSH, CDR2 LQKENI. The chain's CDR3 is CASSPLATGGWEQYF. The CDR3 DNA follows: TGTGCCAGCTCACCACTAGCGACAGGGGGTTGGGAGCAGTACTTC.

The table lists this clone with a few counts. The DNA for the CDR3 is TGTGCCAGCTCACCGATAGGGACAACCGTAGCCAAAAACATTCAGTACTTC. Translation: CASSPIGTTVAKNIQYF. The chain has TRBV18 and TRBJ2-4; D may be TRBD1 (6 bases). Trimming took 3 bases from V and 0 from J, leaving 15 bases between them. The V gene's germline CDR1 is KGHSH and CDR2 LQKENI. The CDR3 is made up of 17 amino acids.

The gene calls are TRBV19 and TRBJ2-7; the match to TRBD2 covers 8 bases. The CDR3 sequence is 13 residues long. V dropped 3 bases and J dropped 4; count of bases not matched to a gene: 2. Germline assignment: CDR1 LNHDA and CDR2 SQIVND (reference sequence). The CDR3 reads CASSIRGGYEQYF. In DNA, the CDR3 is TGTGCCAGTAGTATCCGGGGGGGATACGAGCAGTACTTC.

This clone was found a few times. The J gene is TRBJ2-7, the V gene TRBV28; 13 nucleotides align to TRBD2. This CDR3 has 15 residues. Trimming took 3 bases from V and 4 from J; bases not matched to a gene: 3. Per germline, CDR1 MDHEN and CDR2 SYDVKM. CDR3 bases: TGTGCCAGCAGTTTCGGGACTAGCGGGACGTACGAGCAGTACTTC. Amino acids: CASSFGTSGTYEQYF.

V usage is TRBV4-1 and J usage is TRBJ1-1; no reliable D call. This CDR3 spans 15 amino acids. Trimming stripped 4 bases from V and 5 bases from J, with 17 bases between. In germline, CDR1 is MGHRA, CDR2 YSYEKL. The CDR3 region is CASSPGHSAQTEAFF. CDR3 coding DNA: TGCGCCAGCAGCCCAGGTCACTCGGCTCAGACTGAAGCTTTCTTT.

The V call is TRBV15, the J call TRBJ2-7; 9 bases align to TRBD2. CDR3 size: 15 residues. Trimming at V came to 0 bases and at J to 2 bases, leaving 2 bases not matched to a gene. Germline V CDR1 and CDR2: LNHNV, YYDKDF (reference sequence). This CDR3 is CATSRDGGRAYEQYF. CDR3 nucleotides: TGTGCCACCAGCAGAGATGGCGGGAGGGCCTACGAGCAGTACTTC.

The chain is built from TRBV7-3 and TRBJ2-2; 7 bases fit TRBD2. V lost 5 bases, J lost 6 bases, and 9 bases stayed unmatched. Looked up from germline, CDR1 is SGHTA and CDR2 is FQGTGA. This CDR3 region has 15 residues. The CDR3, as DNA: TGTGCCAGCAGCCCTGGAACTAGCGCCCCCGGGGAGCTGTTTTTT. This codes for CASSPGTSAPGELFF. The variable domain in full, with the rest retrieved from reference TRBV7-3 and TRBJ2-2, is GAGVSQTPSNKVTEKGKYVELRCDPISGHTALYWYRQSLGQGPEFLIYFQGTGAADDSGLPNDRFFAVRPEGSVSTLKIQRTERGDSAVYLCASSPGTSAPGELFFGEGSRLTVL.